This T cell receptor (beta chain) was obtained from a study of cytomegalovirus exposure and HLA in healthy donors. Study summary: Early release data held some 80 million unique TCRs from HLA-typed donors.

Germline assignment: CDR1 MDHEN and CDR2 SYDVKM. This CDR3 is 17 amino acids long. V was shortened by 5 bases and J by 4 bases, with 20 bases between the two germline ends. The PCR was carried out with 60 Vbeta primers and 13 Jbeta primers. Produced via immunoSEQ multiplex PCR; TCRdb's table is partial and in-frame only. The table shows 65,000 to 100,000 clones, with around 79% occurring only once. Findings and caveats of the study: Common viral pathogens (according to a later analysis) appeared linked to several of the most significant clusters. With later analysis, a missense DCLRE1C variant became linked to TCR beta V- and J-gene trimming.

About this clone itself: Its antigen is still unknown.

The chain couples TRBV28 to TRBJ1-4; D is possibly TRBD1 (5 bases). This clonotype was sampled from a middle-aged woman in good health and CMV-seropositive. Sequencing used PBMCs. The CDR3 sequence: CASSLTGTPGGNEKLFF. CDR3 DNA sequence: TGTGCCAGCAGTCTTACCGGGACCCCGGGGGGTAATGAAAAACTGTTTTTT. The complete variable domain, with remaining parts taken from reference TRBV28 and TRBJ1-4, reads DVKVTQSSRYLVKRTGEKVFLECVQDMDHENMFWYRQDPGLGLRLIYFSYDVKMKEKGDIPEGYSVSREKKERFSLILESASTNQTSMYLCASSLTGTPGGNEKLFFGSGTQLSVL.